This T cell receptor beta chain is drawn from a study of monozygotic twins with inflammatory bowel disease. Turning to this clonotype: The antigen remains undetermined.

This CDR3 contains 16 residues. The germline gives CDR1 SGHAT, CDR2 FQNNGV. RNA in its total form was extracted from whole blood, and T cells were not sorted. The quantity of total RNA per TCR library was approximately 3.5 ug. TCRdb reprocessed the 5' RACE reads and reports one entry per CDR3 protein, with no DNA. Listed are nearly 450,000 distinct CDR3 sequences; approximately 2.4% falls within the top ten. Study-wide results and caveats: Healthy co-twins had higher TCRbeta inverse Simpson diversity than their IBD twins.

The chain links TRBV11-2 to TRBJ1-2; TCRdb names TRBD1, which stays unverified in the absence of DNA. Sequenced sample: blood. This TCR was recovered from a human donor with ulcerative colitis or Crohn's disease, or a healthy co-twin of an affected twin (not recorded which). CDR3 protein: CASSLAGQGSNYGYTF. Full variable domain (rest looked up from reference TRBV11-2 and TRBJ1-2): EAGVAQSPRYKIIEKRQSVAFWCNPISGHATLYWYQQILGQGPKLLIQFQNNGVVDDSQLPKDRFSAERLKGVDSTLKIQPAKLEDSAVYLCASSLAGQGSNYGYTFGSGTRLTVV.